The 31 T cell receptor beta chains below were found in one sample sequenced in a study of chemoradiotherapy in HPV16-positive cancers. This table comes from immunoSEQ multiplex PCR, and its TCRdb copy is limited to in-frame clones, with some not included. The data show 20,000 to 25,000 clones, 70% to 90% seen once. Sequencing was performed on blood, taken from a patient who underwent chemoradiotherapy. These receptors came from a human donor with HPV-associated anogenital cancer.

V gene TRBV15 combines with J gene TRBJ1-3; D call uncertain. Trimming took 0 bases from V and 0 from J, leaving 9 bases between them. This CDR3 is 16 amino acids long. Looked up from germline, CDR1 is LNHNV and CDR2 is YYDKDF (reference sequence). CDR3 amino acids: CATSRDRSGSGNTIYF. In nucleotides, the CDR3 is TGTGCCACCAGCAGAGACAGGTCCGGCTCTGGAAACACCATATATTTT.

This clone has just a few counts. V gene TRBV10-3 combines with J gene TRBJ2-7, with TRBD2 as a possible D gene (6 bases). V lost 7 bases, J lost 4 bases, and 11 bases lay in between. The CDR3 sequence is 12 residues long. Per germline, CDR1 ENHRY and CDR2 SYGVKD. The CDR3 sequence is CAIKGTGYEQYF. As DNA, the CDR3 is TGTGCCATCAAAGGGACTGGATACGAGCAGTACTTC.

The V and J genes are TRBV7-2 and TRBJ2-3; TRBD2 matches at 15 bases. J was trimmed by 6 bases and V by 4 bases; bases with no gene match: 5. Germline CDR1 and CDR2: SGHTA and FQGNSA. This CDR3 has 16 amino acids. The CDR3 reads CASSSGLAGGADTQYF. The CDR3 nucleotides are TGTGCCAGCAGCTCCGGACTAGCGGGAGGGGCGGATACGCAGTATTTT.

The chain recombines TRBV10-3 with TRBJ2-3; 10 nucleotides align to TRBD1. Germline-derived CDR1 and CDR2 are ENHRY and SYGVKD. The CDR3 loop spans 19 amino acids. The V segment lost 4 bases and the J segment 2 bases; nucleotides outside the gene matches: 15. For the CDR3, the DNA is TGTGCCATCAGTGGAGGGACAGGGGACGGCGGGAACCCCACAGATACGCAGTATTTT. It encodes CAISGGTGDGGNPTDTQYF.

V gene TRBV6-1 combines with J gene TRBJ2-5; D is possibly TRBD1 or TRBD2 (5 bases each). The length of the CDR3 is 15 residues. With 6 bases removed from V and 2 bases from J, the gap between germline ends came to 16 bases. Germline lookup yields CDR1 MNHNS and CDR2 SASEGT. The CDR3 protein is CASRDMPGLQETQYF. The CDR3 DNA reads as TGTGCCAGCAGGGACATGCCGGGGTTACAAGAGACCCAGTACTTC.

The chain employs TRBV6-5 and TRBJ2-1; possibly TRBD2 for D (5 bases). Germline assignment: CDR1 MNHEY and CDR2 SVGAGI. The CDR3 has 15 amino acids. V was pared by 6 bases and J by 5 bases, with 17 bases between. As DNA, the CDR3 is TGTGCCAGCAGCCGCGCGTGGACGGAGGACAATGAGCAGTTCTTC. Amino acids: CASSRAWTEDNEQFF.

The chain employs TRBV4-3 and TRBJ2-1; D possibly corresponds to TRBD2 (7 bases). Germline V lookup: CDR1 LGHNA, CDR2 YSLEER. The CDR3 is made up of 16 amino acids. V lost 4 bases and J 3 bases, leaving 16 bases between the germline ends. The CDR3 DNA sequence: TGCGCCAGCAGCCCCGGGAGGTGGGACATCTACAATGAGCAGTTCTTC. It is translated as CASSPGRWDIYNEQFF.

V and J are TRBV18 and TRBJ2-2; 11 nucleotides align to TRBD1. Per germline, CDR1 KGHSH and CDR2 LQKENI. The CDR3 spans 16 residues. Trimming cost V 5 bases and J 7 bases; bases outside gene matches: 9. The CDR3 sequence: CASSTGTGGRGGELFF. As DNA, the CDR3 is TGTGCCAGCTCAACCGGGACAGGGGGACGAGGCGGGGAGCTGTTTTTT.

V gene TRBV6-1 combines with J gene TRBJ2-2; 12 positions match TRBD2. Losses at the gene ends were 4 bases for V and 4 bases for J; bases not matched to a gene: 1. The length of the CDR3 is 15 residues. CDR1 is MNHNS, CDR2 SASEGT, per germline. CDR3 DNA: TGTGCCAGCAGTGCACTAGCGGGGGGCACCGGGGAGCTGTTTTTT. Translated: CASSALAGGTGELFF.

The CDR3 nucleotides are TGTGCCAGCAGCTTAATTACAGCCGCAGATACGCAGTATTTT. Translating gives CASSLITAADTQYF. This sequence joins TRBV7-6 and TRBJ2-3; no firm D call. V shed 2 bases and J shed 4 bases, with 10 bases lying between them. Germline V gene data show CDR1 as SGHVS and CDR2 as FNYEAQ. The CDR3 has 14 amino acids.

The genes are TRBV6-1 and TRBJ1-5; D unclear. CDR3 length: 16 residues. CDR1 and CDR2 (germline): MNHNS, SASEGT. Trimming took 4 bases from V and 6 from J, leaving 19 bases between them. CDR3 sequence: CASSAVAFQRGQPQHF. As DNA, the CDR3 is TGTGCCAGCAGTGCCGTAGCCTTTCAACGGGGTCAGCCCCAGCATTTT.

This rearrangement joins TRBV28 to TRBJ2-1, with 14 bases that match TRBD2. Germline V gene sequence: CDR1 MDHEN, CDR2 SYDVKM. V lost 8 bases and J lost 8; bases outside the gene matches: 5. The CDR3 loop spans 14 amino acids. CDR3 coding DNA: TGTGCCAGCGAAGGGACTAGCGGGAGCGATGAGCAGTTCTTC. This codes for CASEGTSGSDEQFF.

This clone turned up a few times. The chain joins TRBV9 to TRBJ2-7, with D unclear. Germline V gives CDR1 SGDLS, CDR2 YYNGEE. With 0 bases removed from V and 5 bases from J, the gap between germline ends came to 12 bases. The CDR3 covers 14 residues. Here the CDR3 DNA reads TGTGCCAGCAGCGTAGATCCTTTGAGCCACGAGCAGTACTTC. This gives the protein CASSVDPLSHEQYF.

The J gene is TRBJ2-3, the V gene TRBV5-4; D is unclear. This CDR3 region has 14 residues. Germline CDR1 and CDR2: SGHNT and YYREEE (reference sequence). The V and J ends lost 4 bases and 2 bases respectively, with 11 bases between them. The CDR3 bases are TGTGCCAGCAGCCGCGAGGCTATCACAGATACGCAGTATTTT. Translating it yields CASSREAITDTQYF.

This rearrangement joins TRBV11-2 to TRBJ2-3; D not certain. CDR3 length equals 19 residues. Trimming shortened V by 5 bases and J by 0 bases, and 24 bases separated the two germline ends. CDR1 is SGHAT, CDR2 FQNNGV, per germline. CDR3 sequence reads: CASSRVGAISLQSTDTQYF. The CDR3 coding sequence is TGTGCCAGCAGCCGCGTGGGTGCTATATCCCTACAGAGCACAGATACGCAGTATTTT.

The chain combines TRBV7-2 with TRBJ2-3; possible D gene TRBD2, 6 bases. Germline V CDR1 and CDR2: SGHTA, FQGNSA. Trimming took 5 bases from V and 0 from J, leaving 12 bases between them. The CDR3 extends over 15 amino acids. This CDR3 reads CASSPLATSTDTQYF. Written as DNA, the CDR3 is TGTGCCAGCAGCCCACTAGCAACTAGCACAGATACGCAGTATTTT.

V gene TRBV19 combines with J gene TRBJ2-3, with 12 bases identical to TRBD2. The CDR3 has 15 amino acids. Trimming took 6 bases from V and 3 from J; bases not matched to a gene: 4. CDR1 is LNHDA, CDR2 SQIVND, per germline (reference sequence). The CDR3 nucleotides are TGTGCCAGTAGCCTGACTAGCGGGAGTACAGATACGCAGTATTTT. Its protein is CASSLTSGSTDTQYF.

This clone was observed a handful of times. J is TRBJ1-1 and V is TRBV6-5, with D perhaps matching TRBD1 (6 bases). Germline V gene sequence: CDR1 MNHEY, CDR2 SVGAGI. The CDR3 is 14 residues long. Deletions cut 9 bases from V and 5 bases from J, with 19 bases between. The CDR3: CASRRGYRGTEAFF. CDR3 sequence (DNA): TGTGCCAGTCGCCGCGGCTATAGGGGGACTGAAGCTTTCTTT.

The chain has TRBV18 and TRBJ1-5; 8 bases fit TRBD1. Germline V gives CDR1 KGHSH, CDR2 LQKENI. The CDR3 loop spans 17 amino acids. The V segment lost 1 base and the J segment 0 bases; nucleotides outside the gene matches: 5. The CDR3 loop is CASSPRATGDSNQPQHF. The CDR3 coding sequence is TGTGCCAGCTCACCACGAGCGACAGGGGATAGCAATCAGCCCCAGCATTTT. The whole variable domain, filled in from reference TRBV18 and TRBJ1-5, reads NAGVMQNPRHLVRRRGQEARLRCSPMKGHSHVYWYRQLPEEGLKFMVYLQKENIIDESGMPKERFSAEFPKEGPSILRIQQVVRGDSAAYFCASSPRATGDSNQPQHFGDGTRLSIL.

The chain is built from TRBV7-9 and TRBJ1-3; D possibly corresponds to TRBD1 (5 bases). Deletions cut 4 bases from V and 0 bases from J, with 10 bases between. The CDR3 contains 15 residues. The germline V gene has CDR1 SEHNR and CDR2 FQNEAQ (reference sequence). The CDR3 sequence is CASSSQASSGNTIYF. Written as DNA, the CDR3 is TGTGCCAGCAGCTCACAGGCCTCCTCTGGAAACACCATATATTTT.

This clone showed up just a few times. V is TRBV5-1 and J is TRBJ2-7; D may be TRBD1 (5 bases). CDR1 is SGHRS, CDR2 YFSETQ, per germline. V lost 1 base, J lost 3 bases, and 11 bases lay in between. The CDR3 loop spans 14 amino acids. CDR3 bases: TGCGCCAGCAGCTTGCGTACAGGTATCTACGAGCAGTACTTC. It translates to CASSLRTGIYEQYF.

This clone was observed a handful of times. V and J are TRBV15 and TRBJ2-5, with 10 nucleotides matching TRBD2. The V and J ends lost 0 bases and 5 bases, in that order; junction bases with no gene match: 6. CDR1 is LNHNV, CDR2 YYDKDF, per germline (reference sequence). The CDR3 is 16 amino acids. CDR3 region: CATSRDLAGAGETQYF. CDR3 DNA sequence: TGTGCCACCAGCAGAGATCTAGCGGGGGCCGGGGAGACCCAGTACTTC.

The V call is TRBV4-1, the J call TRBJ2-7, with D maybe TRBD2 (6 bases). V lost 1 base and J 7 bases, leaving 14 bases between the germline ends. This CDR3 has 14 amino acids. The V gene's germline CDR1 is MGHRA and CDR2 YSYEKL. CDR3 region: CASSQAPSVGEQYF. The CDR3 DNA follows: TGCGCCAGCAGCCAAGCTCCTAGCGTAGGTGAGCAGTACTTC.

This clone occurred once. The rearrangement uses TRBV29-1 and TRBJ2-3, with 8 bases aligning to TRBD2. The V gene's germline CDR1 is SQVTM and CDR2 ANQGSEA. The CDR3 extends over 15 amino acids. V shed 3 bases, J shed 2 bases, and the junction held 7 bases outside the gene matches. The CDR3 region has the DNA TGCAGCGTTGATGGGAGTAGCGGGAACACAGATACGCAGTATTTT. This gives the protein CSVDGSSGNTDTQYF.

The sample holds a few counts of this clone. Written as DNA, the CDR3 is TGTGCCAGTAGTATGCAGAGTGCCACAGATACGCAGTATTTT. This gives the protein CASSMQSATDTQYF. V and J are TRBV19 and TRBJ2-3, with D unresolved. CDR3 length: 14 residues. Looked up from germline, CDR1 is LNHDA and CDR2 is SQIVND (reference sequence). V lost 3 bases, J lost 2 bases, and 9 bases lay in between.

This chain uses TRBV25-1 with TRBJ1-3; D might be TRBD1 (6 bases). Deletions cut 5 bases from V and 0 bases from J, with 8 bases between. This CDR3 has 14 residues. The V gene's germline CDR1 is MGHDK and CDR2 SYGVNS. The CDR3 nucleotides read TGTGCCAGCAGTACAGGGTACTCTGGAAACACCATATATTTT. Its translation: CASSTGYSGNTIYF.

The chain links TRBV5-1 to TRBJ1-1; D is unclear. Germline loops: CDR1 SGHRS, CDR2 YFSETQ. The CDR3 extends over 13 amino acids. V lost 0 bases to trimming and J lost 0 bases, with 3 bases between them. The CDR3, as DNA: TGCGCCAGCAGCTTGGGGATGAACACTGAAGCTTTCTTT. Translated, it gives CASSLGMNTEAFF. The complete variable domain, with remaining parts taken from reference TRBV5-1 and TRBJ1-1, reads KAGVTQTPRYLIKTRGQQVTLSCSPISGHRSVSWYQQTPGQGLQFLFEYFSETQRNKGNFPGRFSGRQFSNSRSEMNVSTLELGDSALYLCASSLGMNTEAFFGQGTRLTVV.

The chain employs TRBV7-2 and TRBJ2-1; TRBD2 matches at 11 bases. V lost 2 bases to trimming and J lost 15 bases; unmatched junction nucleotides: 12. There are 15 residues in the CDR3. Germline loops: CDR1 SGHTA, CDR2 FQGNSA. The CDR3 protein is CASSLRGLAGGPPFF. CDR3 DNA: TGTGCCAGCAGCTTACGTGGGCTAGCGGGGGGCCCTCCGTTCTTC.

The chain couples TRBV4-2 to TRBJ1-5, with 9 bases that match TRBD1. J was trimmed by 7 bases and V by 0 bases; bases with no gene match: 7. Germline V gives CDR1 LGHNA, CDR2 YNFKEQ. The CDR3 totals 16 residues. CDR3: CASSQDGGQGSQPQHF. CDR3 coding DNA: TGTGCCAGCAGCCAAGATGGGGGACAGGGCTCGCAGCCCCAGCATTTT.

The chain is built from TRBV2 and TRBJ1-3; D not certain. The CDR3 is made up of 14 amino acids. V shed 0 bases and J shed 8 bases, with 11 bases lying between them. Germline V gives CDR1 SNHLY, CDR2 FYNNEI. The CDR3 loop reads CASSEAHSGDTIYF. The CDR3, as DNA: TGTGCCAGCAGTGAAGCGCACTCGGGCGACACCATATATTTT.

CDR3 residues: CASSPTTVYEKLFF. The CDR3 DNA is TGTGCCAGCTCACCAACGACAGTATATGAAAAACTGTTTTTT. The genes are TRBV18 and TRBJ1-4; weak D call: TRBD1 (5 bases). V was pared by 2 bases and J by 6 bases, with 10 bases between. CDR1 is KGHSH, CDR2 LQKENI, per germline. The CDR3 runs 14 residues.